A selection of T cell receptor beta chains follows, all from one sample in a study of T cell responses to AZD1222 COVID-19 vaccine. Using immunoSEQ multiplex PCR, the repertoire was profiled, and TCRdb retains in-frame clones only, with some absent. Of about 150,000 clones listed, roughly nine tenths are singletons. Sequenced here: peripheral blood, sampled on day 0 of AZD1222 vaccination. These receptors were taken from an adult in good health. CDR3s include the opening cysteine and the closing phenylalanine or tryptophan. Each record gives: V gene, clone size, J gene, D gene, CDR3 protein, CDR3 DNA. A D gene is named only where the DNA matches it firmly. Not every row has a clone size; where given, it reads once, few, many or a size class.

v_gene: TRBV25-1
abundance: .
j_gene: TRBJ2-5
d_gene: .
CDR3aa: CASSPRETQYF
CDR3nt: TGTGCCAGCAGTCCTAGGGAGACCCAGTACTTC

v_gene: TRBV6-5
abundance: .
j_gene: TRBJ1-5
d_gene: .
CDR3aa: CASRSYGNQPQHF
CDR3nt: TGTGCCAGCAGAAGTTATGGCAATCAGCCCCAGCATTTT

v_gene: TRBV6-5
abundance: once
j_gene: TRBJ2-7
d_gene: TRBD2
CDR3aa: CATRREATYEQYF
CDR3nt: TGTGCCACCAGACGGGAGGCAACCTACGAGCAGTACTTC

v_gene: TRBV6-5
abundance: once
j_gene: TRBJ1-4
d_gene: TRBD1
CDR3aa: CASTVGTGREKLFF
CDR3nt: TGTGCCAGCACAGTTGGGACAGGGCGTGAAAAACTGTTTTTT

v_gene: TRBV28
abundance: .
j_gene: TRBJ1-2
d_gene: .
CDR3aa: CASSLLGVYYGYTF
CDR3nt: TGTGCCAGCAGTTTACTGGGGGTTTACTATGGCTACACCTTC

v_gene: TRBV30
abundance: .
j_gene: TRBJ1-1
d_gene: .
CDR3aa: CAWSVRNRVNTEAFF
CDR3nt: TGTGCCTGGAGTGTACGTAACAGGGTGAACACTGAAGCTTTCTTT

v_gene: TRBV9
abundance: .
j_gene: TRBJ1-2
d_gene: .
CDR3aa: CASSVVPGGANYGYTF
CDR3nt: TGTGCCAGCAGCGTAGTTCCGGGCGGCGCTAACTATGGCTACACCTTC

v_gene: TRBV6-5
abundance: few
j_gene: TRBJ1-6
d_gene: .
CDR3aa: CASSYGRGGNSPLHF
CDR3nt: TGTGCCAGCAGTTACGGCCGGGGAGGGAATTCACCCCTCCACTTT

v_gene: TRBV5-1
abundance: .
j_gene: TRBJ2-1
d_gene: TRBD2
CDR3aa: CASGLTSGWAGGQFF
CDR3nt: TGCGCCAGCGGACTGACTAGCGGGTGGGCCGGAGGGCAGTTCTTC

v_gene: TRBV30
abundance: .
j_gene: TRBJ2-2
d_gene: TRBD2
CDR3aa: CAQVIAGGSNTGELFF
CDR3nt: TGTGCCCAAGTAATAGCGGGAGGCTCGAACACCGGGGAGCTGTTTTTT

v_gene: TRBV7-2
abundance: few
j_gene: TRBJ2-7
d_gene: TRBD2
CDR3aa: CASSLSGSLGTGAYEQYF
CDR3nt: TGTGCCAGCAGCTTGAGCGGGAGCCTTGGAACCGGGGCCTACGAGCAGTACTTC

v_gene: TRBV19
abundance: .
j_gene: TRBJ1-2
d_gene: .
CDR3aa: CASSVLPDYGYTF
CDR3nt: TGTGCCAGTAGCGTGCTGCCGGATTATGGCTACACCTTC

v_gene: TRBV7-9
abundance: .
j_gene: TRBJ2-3
d_gene: TRBD2
CDR3aa: CASRGGNTDTQYF
CDR3nt: TGTGCCAGTCGGGGGGGAAACACAGATACGCAGTATTTT